These 28 T cell receptor beta chains were all obtained from the same sample, sequenced in a study of T cells in women clearing cervical HPV infection. TCRdb's table, derived via immunoSEQ multiplex PCR, lists solely in-frame clones and lacks some. Its table records fewer than 35,000 clones. The sequenced sample consisted of blood buffy coat. These receptors all stem from a woman aged 18 to 75 with a cervical HPV16 infection that either progressed to CIN3+ or cleared (not recorded which).

Details on this clone: The read finishes 3 residues shy of the CDR3 end, and the germline J gene is used to complete it. V usage is TRBV19 and J usage is TRBJ1-4, with TRBD1 matching over 8 bases. Germline V gene data show CDR1 as LNHDA and CDR2 as SQIVND (reference sequence). The CDR3 contains 16 residues. The junction had 10 bases not matched to a gene; V was cut back by 5 bases and J by 5 bases. CDR3 residues: CASSVPPRDRNEKLFF. Incomplete CDR3 DNA: TGTGCCAGTAGTGTTCCTCCCAGGGACAGGAATGAAAAA.

A word on this clone: Read coverage stops 3 residues before the CDR3 terminus; the germline J gene supplies the remainder. The chain recombines TRBV5-1 with TRBJ2-7; 9 bases fit TRBD1. Germline V gene data show CDR1 as SGHRS and CDR2 as YFSETQ. The J segment lost 3 bases and the V segment lost 3 bases, leaving 4 bases of the junction unmatched. The CDR3 extends over 14 amino acids. CDR3 sequence reads: CASSSGTGNYEQYF. The sequenced part of the CDR3 DNA is TGCGCCAGCAGCTCTGGGACAGGGAACTACGAG.

Regarding this clone: The missing CDR3 end, 3 residues past where the read stops, is filled in from the germline J gene. The gene calls are TRBV29-1 and TRBJ1-1; no reliable D call. V lost 5 bases and J lost 2, with 9 bases in between. The CDR3 has 12 amino acids. CDR1 and CDR2 (germline): SQVTM, ANQGSEA. CDR3 protein: CSVLFFNTEAFF. Partial CDR3 DNA: TGCAGCGTTCTGTTCTTTAACACTGAA.

Incomplete CDR3 DNA: TGTGCCAGCAGCCTAGGACAGGGGAACAATGAG. Residues: CASSLGQGNNE. The entire CDR3 protein is CASSLGQGNNEQFF. V and J are TRBV7-9 and TRBJ2-1; 9 bases match TRBD1. The sequenced fragment ends 3 residues before the CDR3 boundary, so the rest is inferred from the germline J gene. J gave up 5 bases and V 5 bases, and 4 bases lay outside the gene matches. The germline gives CDR1 SEHNR, CDR2 FQNEAQ (reference sequence). The CDR3 has 14 residues.

To note about this clone: The read falls 3 residues short of the CDR3 end, and the missing part is taken from the germline J gene. The chain employs TRBV30 and TRBJ2-2; 7 bases map to TRBD2. The CDR3 spans 15 residues. Germline V gene sequence: CDR1 GTSNPN, CDR2 SVGIG (reference sequence). The DNA read from the CDR3 is TGTGCCTGGATTGGGGGGGGTGTCGATAATTCACCG. As protein: CAWIGGGVDNSP. In full, the CDR3 is CAWIGGGVDNSPLFF.

Of note for this clone: The read halts 3 residues ahead of the CDR3 end, with the missing end drawn from the germline J gene. The chain recombines TRBV2 with TRBJ2-1; 9 bases agree with TRBD2. In germline, CDR1 is SNHLY, CDR2 FYNNEI. Trimming removed 6 bases from V and 2 bases from J; junction bases left unmatched: 5. The CDR3 spans 15 residues. The sequenced CDR3 bases are TGTGCCAGCAGCCTAGCGGGATTGACCTACAATGAG. Translating it yields CASSLAGLTYNE. The complete CDR3 reads CASSLAGLTYNEQFF.

CDR3 bases read: TGTGCCTGGAGTGTACGGTTAAATTCACCC. Translated, it gives CAWSVRLNSP. The entire CDR3 reads CAWSVRLNSPLHF. The chain couples TRBV30 to TRBJ1-6; no reliable D call. The read finishes 3 residues shy of the CDR3 end, and the germline J gene is used to complete it. V was cut by 0 bases and J by 7 bases, with 7 bases left in between. Germline loops: CDR1 GTSNPN, CDR2 SVGIG (reference sequence). The CDR3 spans 13 residues.

Remarks on this clone: Sequencing ends 3 residues short of the CDR3 end; the germline J gene provides the rest. J is TRBJ1-2 and V is TRBV18, with D possibly matching TRBD1 (5 bases). CDR3 length: 15 residues. Germline values: CDR1 KGHSH, CDR2 LQKENI. CDR3 amino acids: CASSAKDWDYVGYTF. The CDR3 DNA, read in part, is TGTGCCAGCTCAGCTAAGGACTGGGACTATGTGGGC.

Note on this clone: The CDR3 end is not reached by the read, which stops 3 residues before it; the germline J gene fills it in. The genes are TRBV20-1 and TRBJ2-5; 9 bases map to TRBD2. The CDR3 length is 17 residues. Trimming cost V 3 bases and J 3 bases; bases outside gene matches: 14. Germline values: CDR1 DFQATT, CDR2 SNEGSKA (reference sequence). The CDR3 loop reads CSASRSFERGAKETQYF. The covered CDR3 bases are TGCAGTGCTAGCCGCTCTTTTGAGCGGGGGGCAAAAGAGACC.

A remark on this clone: The read gets to within 3 residues of the CDR3 end, and the germline J gene fills in the rest. The chain recombines TRBV18 with TRBJ1-2; TRBD1 aligns across 9 bases. There are 17 residues in the CDR3. Per the germline V gene, CDR1 is KGHSH and CDR2 is LQKENI. CDR3 loop: CASSLNRDRARKDTYTF. The CDR3 bases that were read are TGTGCCAGCTCACTAAACCGGGACAGGGCGCGGAAAGATACC.

In the case of this clone: The CDR3 goes on 3 residues after the read ends, and that part is filled in from the germline J gene. The genes are TRBV19 and TRBJ2-3; 8 nucleotides match TRBD2. J gave up 0 bases and V 5 bases, and 7 bases lay outside the gene matches. CDR1 LNHDA and CDR2 SQIVND come from the germline V gene (reference sequence). The CDR3 runs to 16 residues. This CDR3 is CASSFRGGVSTDTQYF. CDR3 bases read: TGTGCCAGTAGTTTCCGGGGGGGAGTTAGCACAGATACG.

With respect to this clone: The observed sequence ends 3 residues before the CDR3 terminus, with the missing tail filled in from the germline J gene. V gene TRBV19 combines with J gene TRBJ2-4; 8 bases are shared with TRBD1. Germline lookup yields CDR1 LNHDA and CDR2 SQIVND (reference sequence). This CDR3 has 19 amino acids. CDR3 DNA (partial): TGTGCCAGTAGTTATACTTACGGGCAGGGGGCGAGAATGGACTATGGT. This translates into CASSYTYGQGARMDYG. The full CDR3 reads CASSYTYGQGARMDYGQYF.

Worth noting for this clone: With the read ending 3 residues before the CDR3 end, the germline J gene is used to fill in that end. The J gene is TRBJ2-4, the V gene TRBV6-1; possible D gene TRBD1, 6 bases. CDR3 size: 16 residues. Between the trimmed V and J ends, which lost 4 bases and 0 bases, there was a span of 13 bases. From germline, CDR1 is MNHNS and CDR2 SASEGT. The CDR3 here is CASSGSDSQAKNIQYF. The part of the CDR3 DNA that was read is TGTGCCAGCAGTGGTTCGGACAGTCAAGCCAAAAACATT.

As regards this clone: The sequence runs out 3 residues before the end of the CDR3; the remainder is reconstructed from the germline J gene. The rearrangement uses TRBV4-1 and TRBJ2-3; no clear D gene. CDR1 is MGHRA, CDR2 YSYEKL, per germline. The CDR3 totals 15 residues. Deletions cut 0 bases from V and 0 bases from J, with 7 bases between. Partial CDR3 DNA: TGCGCCAGCAGCCAAGATCTAAGTAGCACAGATACG. It encodes CASSQDLSSTDT. The whole CDR3 sequence reads CASSQDLSSTDTQYF.

On this clone: The read terminates 3 residues ahead of where the CDR3 ends, so the germline J gene completes it. The J gene is TRBJ2-2, the V gene TRBV7-6; no reliable D call. This CDR3 region has 16 residues. Trimming took off 0 bases at V and 7 bases at J, with 15 bases between the two ends. The germline V gene has CDR1 SGHVS and CDR2 FNYEAQ. CDR3 bases read: TGTGCCAGCAGCTTAGCTTCCAGGCCTCTGGGCGGGGAG. This translates into CASSLASRPLGGE. From start to end, the CDR3 is CASSLASRPLGGELFF.

As regards this clone: Read data end 3 residues before the CDR3 end; the end is taken from the germline J gene. This chain uses TRBV11-3 with TRBJ2-1; 8 bases line up with TRBD1. The CDR3 totals 15 residues. Germline V CDR1 and CDR2: SGHNT, YENEEA. V was clipped by 5 bases and J by 2 bases; unmatched bases: 5. The CDR3 bases that were read are TGTGCCAGCAGCCTTGGACAGGGAGCCTACAATGAG. This codes for CASSLGQGAYNE. The full-length CDR3 reads as CASSLGQGAYNEQFF. The complete variable domain, with remaining parts taken from reference TRBV11-3 and TRBJ2-1, reads EAGVVQSPRYKIIEKKQPVAFWCNPISGHNTLYWYLQNLGQGPELLIRYENEEAVDDSQLPKDRFSAERLKGVDSTLKIQPAELGDSAVYLCASSLGQGAYNEQFFGPGTRLTVL.

Concerning this clone itself: Read sequence stops 3 residues before the CDR3 end, and the germline J gene provides the missing end. J is TRBJ1-2 and V is TRBV20-1; perhaps TRBD1 as D (5 bases). The CDR3 extends over 16 amino acids. Germline CDR1 DFQATT, CDR2 SNEGSKA (reference sequence). V gave up 0 bases and J gave up 1 base, with 15 bases separating them. The CDR3 sequence: CSARERGGRDNYGYTF. CDR3 DNA, as far as it was read: TGCAGTGCTAGAGAGAGGGGCGGCAGGGATAACTATGGC.

A remark on this clone: Read coverage stops 3 residues before the CDR3 terminus; the germline J gene supplies the remainder. The V call is TRBV7-9, the J call TRBJ1-1; D remains unclear. The germline CDR1 and CDR2 sequences are SEHNR and FQNEAQ (reference sequence). V lost 4 bases and J lost 0, with 6 bases in between. The CDR3 is 13 residues long. CDR3 DNA, as far as it was read: TGTGCCAGCAGCTCGGTGATGAACACTGAA. It specifies CASSSVMNTE. The whole CDR3 is CASSSVMNTEAFF. The variable domain in full, with the rest retrieved from reference TRBV7-9 and TRBJ1-1, is DTGVSQNPRHKITKRGQNVTFRCDPISEHNRLYWYRQTLGQGPEFLTYFQNEAQLEKSRLLSDRFSAERPKGSFSTLEIQRTEQGDSAMYLCASSSVMNTEAFFGQGTRLTVV.

Turning to this clone: The read ends 3 residues early relative to the CDR3; the germline J gene fills the gap. This rearrangement joins TRBV7-2 to TRBJ2-1; D unresolved. The CDR3 length is 15 residues. Germline CDR1 reads SGHTA; CDR2 reads FQGNSA. V was trimmed by 5 bases and J by 9 bases, leaving 20 bases between them. The CDR3 bases that were read are TGTGCCAGCAGCCCGAGCGAGACCCCGCACGGTGAG. This gives the protein CASSPSETPHGE. The CDR3 reads in full as CASSPSETPHGEQFF.

Regarding this clone: The DNA ends 3 residues before the CDR3 does, and the rest of the CDR3 is filled in from the germline J gene. The chain recombines TRBV18 with TRBJ2-2; TRBD1 is a possible D gene (5 bases). Germline V gene data show CDR1 as KGHSH and CDR2 as LQKENI. This CDR3 region has 16 residues. Trimming left V 3 bases short and J 0 bases short, with 11 bases between. The sequenced part of the CDR3 DNA is TGTGCCAGCTCACCCCTGGACATAGCGAACACCGGGGAG. It is translated as CASSPLDIANTGE. The full CDR3 is CASSPLDIANTGELFF.

A remark on this clone: The sequence runs out 3 residues before the end of the CDR3; the remainder is reconstructed from the germline J gene. The chain carries TRBV2 and TRBJ1-2; D perhaps matches TRBD1 (5 bases). The V gene's germline CDR1 is SNHLY and CDR2 FYNNEI. The CDR3 loop spans 14 amino acids. The DNA read from the CDR3 is TGTGCCAGCAGTGAAGGGGGGGGATATCGAGGC. As protein: CASSEGGGYRG. The complete CDR3 protein is CASSEGGGYRGYTF.

Comments on this clone: The CDR3 end falls 3 residues outside the read, so it is completed with the germline J gene. The rearrangement joins TRBV5-8 to TRBJ2-2; 11 nucleotides line up with TRBD1. The germline V gene encodes CDR1 SGHTS and CDR2 YDEGEE. With 3 bases clipped from V and 6 bases from J, the junction kept 4 bases outside the gene matches. This CDR3 is built from 15 residues. The sequenced part of the CDR3 DNA is TGTGCCAGCAGCTGGGACAGGGGGTTCCCCGGGGAG. Translated: CASSWDRGFPGE. The CDR3, in full, reads CASSWDRGFPGELFF. Variable domain in full (rest from reference TRBV5-8 and TRBJ2-2): EAGVTQSPTHLIKTRGQQATLRCSPISGHTSVYWYQQALGLGLQFLLWYDEGEERNRGNFPPRFSGRQFPNYSSELNVNALELEDSALYLCASSWDRGFPGELFFGEGSRLTVL.

About this clone: The sequence runs out 3 residues before the end of the CDR3; the remainder is reconstructed from the germline J gene. This chain joins TRBV7-9 and TRBJ1-2; 9 nucleotides line up with TRBD1. The germline V gene encodes CDR1 SEHNR and CDR2 FQNEAQ (reference sequence). This CDR3 contains 14 residues. The DNA read from the CDR3 is TGTGCCAGCAGCCCAACAGGGGGCGCTTCCGAC. It is translated as CASSPTGGASD. In full, the CDR3 reads CASSPTGGASDYTF.

For this clone: The read falls 3 residues short of the CDR3 end, and the missing part is taken from the germline J gene. V is TRBV5-1 and J is TRBJ1-1; no firm D call. V lost 0 bases and J 1 base, leaving 10 bases between the germline ends. Germline V gene lookup returns CDR1 SGHRS and CDR2 YFSETQ. The CDR3 contains 15 residues. The CDR3 bases that were read are TGCGCCAGCAGCTTGGCTGTGCTAGGGAACACTGAA. Translating it yields CASSLAVLGNTE. The CDR3 in its entirety is CASSLAVLGNTEAFF.

On this clone itself: Read data end 3 residues before the CDR3 end; the end is taken from the germline J gene. The rearrangement links TRBV20-1 to TRBJ2-7; a weak D match, TRBD2 (5 bases). Germline CDR1 and CDR2: DFQATT and SNEGSKA (reference sequence). The V end was cut by 0 bases, the J end by 4 bases, with 16 bases between. This CDR3 comprises 15 residues. CDR3 amino acids: CSARDLLVFPYEQYF. CDR3 DNA, as far as it was read: TGCAGTGCTAGAGATCTACTAGTTTTCCCTTACGAG.

Notes on this clone: The read ends 3 residues shy of where the CDR3 ends; the end is completed using the germline J gene. The chain is built from TRBV30 and TRBJ2-1, with D possibly called TRBD1 or TRBD2 (5 bases each). Deletions cut 7 bases from V and 0 bases from J, with 13 bases between. The CDR3 totals 14 residues. Germline CDR1 GTSNPN, CDR2 SVGIG (reference sequence). The sequenced CDR3 bases are TGTGCCTTAACGCCAGGGAGCTCCTACAATGAG. Protein: CALTPGSSYNE. The whole CDR3 is CALTPGSSYNEQFF. The whole variable domain, remainder taken from reference TRBV30 and TRBJ2-1, is SQTIHQWPATLVQPVGSPLSLECTVEGTSNPNLYWYRQAAGRGLQLLFYSVGIGQISSEVPQNLSASRPQDRQFILSSKKLLLSDSGFYLCALTPGSSYNEQFFGPGTRLTVL.

The CDR3 reads CASTIKQGEEDTQYF. Partial CDR3 DNA: TGTGCCAGCACCATCAAACAGGGGGAAGAGGATACG. V gene TRBV7-9 combines with J gene TRBJ2-3; TRBD1 matches 8 bases. The CDR3 is cut off 3 residues early in the read; its end comes from the germline J gene. With V trimmed by 7 bases and J by 6 bases, 12 bases remained unmatched. Germline CDR1 SEHNR, CDR2 FQNEAQ (reference sequence). The length of the CDR3 is 15 residues. Combining the CDR3 with reference TRBV7-9 and TRBJ2-3 gives the whole variable domain DTGVSQNPRHKITKRGQNVTFRCDPISEHNRLYWYRQTLGQGPEFLTYFQNEAQLEKSRLLSDRFSAERPKGSFSTLEIQRTEQGDSAMYLCASTIKQGEEDTQYFGPGTRLTVL.

In regard to this clone: The read is 3 residues too short to cover the CDR3 end, so that end is filled in from the germline J gene. This rearrangement joins TRBV5-4 to TRBJ1-2; D remains unclear. Germline values: CDR1 SGHNT, CDR2 YYREEE (reference sequence). V lost 0 bases and J 4 bases, leaving 10 bases between the germline ends. The CDR3 consists of 14 residues. Incomplete CDR3 DNA: TGTGCCAGCAGCTTGGACACCAAAGGCTATGGC. Translated: CASSLDTKGYG. From start to end, the CDR3 is CASSLDTKGYGYTF.